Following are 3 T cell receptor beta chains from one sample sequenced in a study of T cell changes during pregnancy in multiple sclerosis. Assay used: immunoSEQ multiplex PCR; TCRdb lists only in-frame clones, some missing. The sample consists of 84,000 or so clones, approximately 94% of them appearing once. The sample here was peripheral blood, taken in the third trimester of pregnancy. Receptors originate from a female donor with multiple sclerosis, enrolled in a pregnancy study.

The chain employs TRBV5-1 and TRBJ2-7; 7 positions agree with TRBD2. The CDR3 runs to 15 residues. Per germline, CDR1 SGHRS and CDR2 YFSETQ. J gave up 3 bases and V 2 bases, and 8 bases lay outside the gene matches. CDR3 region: CASSFSQGLLYEQYF. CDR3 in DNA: TGCGCCAGCAGCTTCAGCCAGGGACTACTCTACGAGCAGTACTTC.

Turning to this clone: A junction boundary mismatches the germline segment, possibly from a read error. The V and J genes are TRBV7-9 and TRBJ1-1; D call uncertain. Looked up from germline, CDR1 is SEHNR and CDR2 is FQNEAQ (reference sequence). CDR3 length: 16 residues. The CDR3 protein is CASSLGDWVQNTEAFF. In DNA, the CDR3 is TGTGCCAGCAGTTTAGGTGACTGGGTTCAAAACACTGAAGCTTTCTTT.

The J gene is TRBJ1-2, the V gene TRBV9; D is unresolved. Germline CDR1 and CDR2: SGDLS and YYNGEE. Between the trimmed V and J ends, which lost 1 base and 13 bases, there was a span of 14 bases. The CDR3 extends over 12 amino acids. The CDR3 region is CASSVPRHGITF. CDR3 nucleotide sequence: TGTGCCAGCAGCGTACCGAGACACGGGATCACCTTC.